This passage covers 20 T cell receptor beta chains from one sample sequenced in a study of neurological immune-mediated disorders. TCRdb re-called the 5' RACE reads through MiXCR, storing one row per CDR3 protein. The sample gives 75,000 to 95,000 distinct CDR3 sequences, 17% of which show up once; approximately 15% is in the top ten. Sequenced: PBMCs. The receptors stem from a woman between 35 and 50 years old in good health.

The sample holds one count of this clonotype. Its ends do not fully match the called genes, so a read error is possible. J is TRBJ1-5 and V is TRBV28; 7 bases are shared with TRBD1. The CDR3 has 13 amino acids. Germline assignment: CDR1 MDHEN and CDR2 SYDVKM. DNA of the CDR3: TGTGACAGCAGTTTGGACAGGAATCAGCCCCAGCATTTT. Amino acids: CDSSLDRNQPQHF.

This clonotype occurred many times. The chain recombines TRBV7-2 with TRBJ2-7; TRBD1 might be the D (5 bases). Per the germline V gene, CDR1 is SGHTA and CDR2 is FQGNSA. The CDR3 has 15 amino acids. V lost 2 bases and J lost 0, with 11 bases in between. The CDR3: CASSLRDQGSYEQYV. CDR3 coding DNA: TGTGCCAGCAGCTTAAGAGACCAGGGCTCCTACGAGCAGTACGTC.

The gene calls are TRBV5-4 and TRBJ2-3, with 10 nucleotides matching TRBD2. The CDR3 has 16 amino acids. The germline V gene encodes CDR1 SGHNT and CDR2 YYREEE (reference sequence). The ends lost 4 bases at V and 3 bases at J; junction bases unmatched: 8. CDR3 DNA sequence: TGTGCCAGCAGCAGCGCCGGGACTAGCGTAACAGATACGCAGTATTTT. Translated: CASSSAGTSVTDTQYF.

This clonotype came up many times. The chain couples TRBV10-3 to TRBJ1-2; no reliable D call. The germline V gene has CDR1 ENHRY and CDR2 SYGVKD. This CDR3 has 14 amino acids. Trimming took off 3 bases at V and 2 bases at J, with 10 bases between the two ends. The CDR3 region has the DNA TGTGCCATCAGTGATGAAATCAGAAACTATGGCTACACCTTC. Translation: CAISDEIRNYGYTF.

This clonotype was seen repeatedly, ten times or more. V gene TRBV4-3 combines with J gene TRBJ2-3; D uncertain. Germline CDR1 is LGHNA and CDR2 is YSLEER. The CDR3 contains 17 residues. V lost 0 bases, J lost 6 bases, and 19 bases lay in between. As DNA, the CDR3 is TGCGCCAGCAGCCAAGATTCGATCGGGCCCCAGGTGGATACGCAGTATTTT. This translates into CASSQDSIGPQVDTQYF.

This clonotype was counted at least ten times. The chain joins TRBV7-2 to TRBJ2-3, with D uncertain. The germline V and J ends were trimmed by 2 bases and 5 bases, with 5 bases remaining between them. The CDR3 is 12 amino acids. CDR1 is SGHTA, CDR2 FQGNSA, per germline. The CDR3 sequence: CASSLRLDTQYF. CDR3 bases: TGTGCCAGCAGCTTACGCCTAGATACGCAGTATTTT.

There are many counts of this clonotype. The V gene is TRBV5-1, the J gene TRBJ2-4; D gene ambiguous. Trimming took 4 bases from V and 8 from J, leaving 19 bases between them. Germline V gene sequence: CDR1 SGHRS, CDR2 YFSETQ. CDR3 length: 15 amino acids. CDR3 DNA: TGCGCCAGCAGCCCCGGTGGGCAGGTTGGGGACATTCAGTACTTC. This encodes CASSPGGQVGDIQYF.

Many counts were recorded for this clonotype. The CDR3 DNA reads TGTGCCAGCAGTCTCAATCCGGGGACCGGGGCCAACGTCCTGACTTTC. It codes for CASSLNPGTGANVLTF. This sequence joins TRBV27 and TRBJ2-6; possibly TRBD1 or TRBD2 for D (5 bases each). This CDR3 is 16 amino acids long. The germline V and J ends were trimmed by 5 bases and 4 bases, with 15 bases remaining between them. CDR1 is MNHEY, CDR2 SMNVEV, per germline (reference sequence).

This clonotype was detected many times. The CDR3, as DNA: TGTGCCAGCACTTCGCCAGGGCTCAGCACAGATACGCAGTATTTT. Translation gives CASTSPGLSTDTQYF. The chain is built from TRBV12-3 or TRBV12-4 and TRBJ2-3, with D maybe TRBD1 (5 bases). CDR3 size: 15 residues. The ends were cut back, 7 bases at V and 0 bases at J, with 14 bases in the middle.

Ten or more counts support this clonotype. The DNA of the CDR3 is TGTGCCAGCAGTTACGAAGCAACAGATACGCAGTATTTT. Its protein is CASSYEATDTQYF. The chain links TRBV6-6 to TRBJ2-3; D ambiguous. The CDR3 sequence is 13 residues long. Trimming pared 2 bases from V and 3 bases from J, leaving 6 bases between. The germline V gene has CDR1 MNHNY and CDR2 SVGAGI (reference sequence).

This clonotype was found many times. The rearrangement uses TRBV6-2 or TRBV6-3 and TRBJ2-1, with 7 nucleotides matching TRBD1. Trimming took 4 bases from V and 4 from J; bases not matched to a gene: 1. The germline V gene encodes CDR1 MNHEY and CDR2 SVGEGT. This CDR3 has 13 amino acids. The CDR3 region is CASSWGQYNEQFF. The CDR3, as DNA: TGTGCCAGCAGTTGGGGACAGTACAATGAGCAGTTCTTC.

V and J are TRBV3-1 and TRBJ2-3; the match to TRBD2 covers 8 bases. Germline V gene lookup returns CDR1 LGHDT and CDR2 YNNKEL (reference sequence). With 4 bases clipped from V and 3 bases from J, the junction kept 9 bases outside the gene matches. This CDR3 is 16 amino acids long. CDR3 DNA: TGTGCCAGCAGCCGCACCGGGACTAGTCCGACAGATACGCAGTATTTT. Protein product: CASSRTGTSPTDTQYF.

This clonotype was observed many times. The V gene is TRBV5-1, the J gene TRBJ1-1; D not certain. The CDR3 is made up of 15 amino acids. V lost 0 bases and J lost 1, with 10 bases in between. Germline V gives CDR1 SGHRS, CDR2 YFSETQ. This chain's CDR3 is CASSLEVGGNTEAFF. CDR3 bases: TGCGCCAGCAGCTTGGAAGTTGGCGGGAACACTGAAGCTTTCTTT.

This clonotype was seen a handful of times. This sequence joins TRBV2 and TRBJ2-1, with 13 bases that match TRBD2. V shed 8 bases and J 7 bases; nucleotides not matched to a gene: 2. Germline CDR1 reads SNHLY; CDR2 reads FYNNEI. The CDR3 length is 13 residues. The CDR3 reads CASRLAGGNEQFF. For the CDR3, the DNA is TGTGCCAGCCGACTAGCGGGGGGAAATGAGCAGTTCTTC. Based on the CDR3 plus reference TRBV2 and TRBJ2-1, the full variable domain is EPEVTQTPSHQVTQMGQEVILRCVPISNHLYFYWYRQILGQKVEFLVSFYNNEISEKSEIFDDQFSVERPDGSNFTLKIRSTKLEDSAMYFCASRLAGGNEQFFGPGTRLTVL.

This clonotype appeared many times. This chain uses TRBV7-2 with TRBJ1-1; D unresolved. V lost 5 bases and J 2 bases, leaving 9 bases between the germline ends. The CDR3 runs to 13 residues. Germline loops: CDR1 SGHTA, CDR2 FQGNSA. The CDR3 region is CASSVGPNTEAFF. CDR3 nucleotide sequence: TGTGCCAGCAGCGTTGGGCCTAACACTGAAGCTTTCTTT. Looking up the rest from reference TRBV7-2 and TRBJ1-1 gives the full variable domain: GAGVSQSPSNKVTEKGKDVELRCDPISGHTALYWYRQSLGQGLEFLIYFQGNSAPDKSGLPSDRFSAERTGGSVSTLTIQRTQQEDSAVYLCASSVGPNTEAFFGQGTRLTVV.

A remark on this clonotype: A read error may be the cause here, since a much bigger clone is one base away. The chain couples TRBV12-3 or TRBV12-4 to TRBJ1-1; D gene uncertain. CDR3 length equals 14 residues. The CDR3 here is CTSSLDGTNTEAFF. The DNA for the CDR3 is TGTACCAGCAGTTTAGATGGAACGAACACTGAAGCTTTCTTT.

This chain links TRBV9 with TRBJ2-1; D may be TRBD1 (6 bases). From germline, CDR1 is SGDLS and CDR2 YYNGEE. The CDR3 spans 16 residues. V lost 3 bases and J lost 2, with 15 bases in between. The CDR3 bases are TGTGCCAGCAGCGCGACAGGAGTGATTACCTACAATGAGCAGTTCTTC. As protein: CASSATGVITYNEQFF.

This clonotype has a count of ten or more. The chain combines TRBV5-6 with TRBJ1-1, with TRBD1 matching 10 bases. The CDR3 runs to 14 residues. CDR1 is SGHDT and CDR2 is YYEEEE in the germline V gene. The V gene end was trimmed by 0 bases and the J gene end by 6 bases; junction bases not matched to a gene: 2. The DNA of the CDR3 is TGTGCCAGCAGCTTGGGACAGGGGGCATCTGAAGCTTTCTTT. Translating it yields CASSLGQGASEAFF.

Ten or more counts support this clonotype. The genes are TRBV6-5 and TRBJ2-5; 11 nucleotides agree with TRBD1. This CDR3 has 15 residues. The ends lost 0 bases at V and 10 bases at J; junction bases unmatched: 7. The germline gives CDR1 MNHEY, CDR2 SVGAGI. The CDR3 DNA is TGTGCCAGCAGTTACTCGATCGTGGGACAGGGGGGCCAGTACTTC. Protein product: CASSYSIVGQGGQYF.

In its sample, this clonotype was seen many times. The rearrangement links TRBV29-1 to TRBJ2-1, with D hard to call. The V end lost 0 bases, the J end lost 9 bases, and 12 bases lay between the germline ends. Per the germline V gene, CDR1 is SQVTM and CDR2 is ANQGSEA. This CDR3 comprises 13 residues. The CDR3 DNA reads as TGCAGCGTTGAAGATCATTCCCTGACTGAGCAGTTCTTC. This encodes CSVEDHSLTEQFF.